These 21 T cell receptor beta chains share one sample of origin, sequenced in a study of post-analysis software for immune sequencing data. Study outcomes and limitations: Roughly 5 TRBV segments occurring more often in patients than controls included TRBV5-6, TRBV5-1 and TRBV20-1.

Unique molecular identifiers tagged the TCR beta cDNA libraries. TCRdb fed the PCR reads into MiXCR, producing one record per CDR3 protein. The table lists roughly 540,000 distinct CDR3 sequences, around a third of them singletons. No antigen is known for these receptors. Specimen: blood. The receptors were gathered from a girl aged 2-17 years with multiple sclerosis.

The CDR3 here is CASGWGQIQETQYF. The CDR3 DNA follows: TGTGCTAGTGGCTGGGGACAGATCCAAGAGACCCAGTACTTC. V and J are TRBV12-5 and TRBJ2-5, with TRBD1 matching 7 bases. Germline trimming cut 6 bases from V and 1 base from J; bases unmatched to any gene: 5. Germline CDR1 and CDR2: LGHNT and FRNRAP. This CDR3 is built from 14 residues.

This clonotype turned up a few times. The chain joins TRBV11-3 to TRBJ2-1, with D perhaps matching TRBD1 or TRBD2 (5 bases each). There are 17 residues in the CDR3. Trimming stripped 2 bases from V and 0 bases from J, with 14 bases between. The germline V gene encodes CDR1 SGHNT and CDR2 YENEEA. CDR3 in DNA: TGTGCCAGCAGCTTAAGAGGGACCGCGAGCTCCTACAATGAGCAGTTCTTC. Translated: CASSLRGTASSYNEQFF. Drawing the rest from reference TRBV11-3 and TRBJ2-1, the complete variable domain is EAGVVQSPRYKIIEKKQPVAFWCNPISGHNTLYWYLQNLGQGPELLIRYENEEAVDDSQLPKDRFSAERLKGVDSTLKIQPAELGDSAVYLCASSLRGTASSYNEQFFGPGTRLTVL.

This clonotype was observed a handful of times. The J gene is TRBJ2-1, the V gene TRBV10-1; 7 bases agree with TRBD2. J lost 3 bases, V lost 2 bases, and 4 bases had no gene match. The CDR3 length is 15 residues. Germline V gives CDR1 WNHNN, CDR2 SYGVQD (reference sequence). The CDR3 here is CASSEGLADYNEQFF. The CDR3 DNA is TGCGCCAGCAGTGAGGGGCTAGCGGACTACAATGAGCAGTTCTTC.

The rearrangement links TRBV29-1 to TRBJ1-4; possible D gene TRBD1, 5 bases. From germline, CDR1 is SQVTM and CDR2 ANQGSEA. Trimming pared 4 bases from V and 7 bases from J, leaving 13 bases between. The CDR3 sequence is 13 residues long. The CDR3 bases are TGCAGCGTTGCGAAGGGGAGGGGTGAAAAACTGTTTTTT. Protein sequence: CSVAKGRGEKLFF.

The table lists this clonotype with a few counts. This sequence joins TRBV28 and TRBJ2-1, with D maybe TRBD2 (5 bases). Trimming shortened V by 0 bases and J by 6 bases, and 6 bases separated the two germline ends. CDR3 length equals 13 residues. Per the germline V gene, CDR1 is MDHEN and CDR2 is SYDVKM. The DNA for the CDR3 is TGTGCCAGCAGTTTATGGAGGGCCAATGAGCAGTTCTTC. As protein: CASSLWRANEQFF.

The chain employs TRBV20-1 and TRBJ2-7, with D perhaps TRBD2 (6 bases). The V and J ends lost 3 bases and 2 bases respectively, with 20 bases between them. This CDR3 contains 16 residues. The germline CDR1 and CDR2 sequences are DFQATT and SNEGSKA (reference sequence). The CDR3 bases are TGCAGTGCTAGTCTGATTCGCGGGGCGAGAGCCTACGAGCAGTACTTC. Encoded protein: CSASLIRGARAYEQYF.

J is TRBJ1-2 and V is TRBV12-3 or TRBV12-4, with D perhaps matching TRBD1 (5 bases). Trimming took 1 base from V and 4 from J, leaving 10 bases between them. This CDR3 spans 14 amino acids. The CDR3 DNA reads as TGTGCCAGCAGTTTAGTAGAAGGGGTCTATGGCTACACCTTC. Translated, it gives CASSLVEGVYGYTF.

This sequence joins TRBV5-5 and TRBJ1-1; D is unclear. Germline V gives CDR1 SGHKS, CDR2 YYEKEE (reference sequence). This CDR3 has 11 residues. V gave up 4 bases and J gave up 8 bases, with 9 bases separating them. CDR3 sequence reads: CASSGLAEAFF. CDR3 DNA: TGTGCCAGCAGCGGGCTCGCCGAAGCTTTCTTT.

The sample holds a few counts of this clonotype. This chain links TRBV29-1 with TRBJ1-1; TRBD1 aligns across 7 bases. Germline CDR1 and CDR2: SQVTM and ANQGSEA. This CDR3 region has 13 residues. V shed 6 bases and J 4 bases; nucleotides not matched to a gene: 8. The CDR3 region has the DNA TGCAGCGTCGCGGGACAGTTAGCCACTGAAGCTTTCTTT. It encodes CSVAGQLATEAFF.

This chain connects TRBV29-1 to TRBJ1-1; a possible D gene is TRBD1 (6 bases). Germline V gene lookup returns CDR1 SQVTM and CDR2 ANQGSEA. This CDR3 region has 13 residues. Between the trimmed V and J ends, which lost 6 bases and 0 bases, there was a span of 11 bases. CDR3 sequence (DNA): TGCAGCGTCGAGAGGACAGTGAACACTGAAGCTTTCTTT. Translated, it gives CSVERTVNTEAFF.

This clonotype was recorded many times. V usage is TRBV11-2 and J usage is TRBJ2-7; 7 bases line up with TRBD1. V trimming: 0 bases; J trimming: 5 bases; junction bases outside the gene matches: 7. The germline V gene encodes CDR1 SGHAT and CDR2 FQNNGV. The CDR3 consists of 15 residues. CDR3 nucleotide sequence: TGTGCCAGCAGCTTAGAGGGAAGGGGGCCTGACGAGCAGTACTTC. Encoded protein: CASSLEGRGPDEQYF.

This chain links TRBV12-3 or TRBV12-4 with TRBJ2-1; 12 bases are a match to TRBD2. This CDR3 is 15 amino acids long. The V gene end was trimmed by 6 bases and the J gene end by 13 bases; junction bases not matched to a gene: 13. The CDR3 spells CASSPGTSGYFPQFF. CDR3 DNA: TGTGCCAGCAGCCCCGGGACTAGCGGGTATTTTCCCCAGTTCTTC.

The table lists this clonotype with a few counts. J is TRBJ2-6 and V is TRBV7-2; tentatively, D is TRBD2 (5 bases). This CDR3 contains 17 residues. Deletions cut 2 bases from V and 0 bases from J, with 11 bases between. The V gene's germline CDR1 is SGHTA and CDR2 FQGNSA. The CDR3, as DNA: TGTGCCAGCAGCTTAAGAGGGTTCCCCTCTGGGGCCAACGTCCTGACTTTC. The encoded protein is CASSLRGFPSGANVLTF.

The V gene is TRBV6-6, the J gene TRBJ2-7, with TRBD1 matching over 7 bases. CDR1 and CDR2 from the germline V gene are MNHNY and SVGAGI (reference sequence). This CDR3 contains 13 residues. With V trimmed by 8 bases and J by 2 bases, 6 bases remained unmatched. The CDR3, as DNA: TGTGCCAGCGGGACAGAGTTGACCTACGAGCAGTACTTC. Translating gives CASGTELTYEQYF.

The rearrangement joins TRBV9 to TRBJ2-5; the match to TRBD1 covers 8 bases. The CDR3 has 18 amino acids. Per germline, CDR1 SGDLS and CDR2 YYNGEE. V dropped 4 bases and J dropped 1; count of bases not matched to a gene: 15. This CDR3 reads CASSTSLPGTGSQETQYF. The CDR3 nucleotides read TGTGCCAGCAGCACCAGTCTCCCCGGGACAGGCTCCCAAGAGACCCAGTACTTC.

This clonotype was counted between two and nine times. V gene TRBV9 combines with J gene TRBJ2-7; 7 nucleotides align to TRBD1. Germline V CDR1 and CDR2: SGDLS, YYNGEE. V lost 0 bases and J lost 2; bases outside the gene matches: 8. The CDR3 sequence is 16 residues long. CDR3 protein: CASSVGSGTATYEQYF. Written as DNA, the CDR3 is TGTGCCAGCAGCGTAGGATCTGGGACAGCGACCTACGAGCAGTACTTC.

Of note for this clonotype: The conserved phenylalanine or tryptophan is not found at the CDR3 terminus, so this likely reflects a read error. The V and J genes are TRBV11-2 and TRBJ2-3; D is unclear. V was clipped by 0 bases and J by 2 bases, with 3 bases between them. The germline V gene encodes CDR1 SGHAT and CDR2 FQNNGV. The CDR3 contains 13 residues. CDR3 in DNA: TGTGCCAGCAGCTTAGACACCACAGATACGCAGTATGTT. Translation: CASSLDTTDTQYV.

This clonotype has just a few counts. The V gene is TRBV6-2 or TRBV6-3, the J gene TRBJ2-3; D is unresolved. CDR1 is MNHEY and CDR2 is SVGEGT in the germline V gene. The CDR3 is made up of 12 amino acids. The V and J ends lost 6 bases and 6 bases respectively, with 10 bases between them. The chain's CDR3 is CASSYLMDTQYF. As DNA, the CDR3 is TGTGCCAGCAGCTACCTCATGGATACGCAGTATTTT.

Comment on this clonotype: Because it lacks the conserved phenylalanine or tryptophan at the end, this CDR3 is likely a read error. The V call is TRBV20-1, the J call TRBJ2-3; unclear D gene. Germline V CDR1 and CDR2: DFQATT, SNEGSKA (reference sequence). Trimming stripped 0 bases from V and 0 bases from J, with 10 bases between. This CDR3 has 15 residues. CDR3 sequence (DNA): TGCAGTGCTAGAGATAAACACCTTAGCACAGATACGCAGTATCTT. Amino acids: CSARDKHLSTDTQYL.

On this clonotype: In this CDR3 the conserved last residue, phenylalanine or tryptophan, is missing, so a read error is likely. The rearrangement joins TRBV5-1 to TRBJ2-1; D might be TRBD1 (6 bases). The V and J ends lost 5 bases and 1 base respectively, with 16 bases between them. The CDR3 contains 16 residues. CDR1 is SGHRS, CDR2 YFSETQ, per germline. The CDR3 is CASRLGSGDSYNEQFC. The CDR3 DNA is TGCGCCAGCAGACTGGGATCAGGGGATTCCTACAATGAGCAGTTCTGC.

The genes are TRBV11-2 and TRBJ2-7, with D perhaps TRBD1 (5 bases). Trimming shortened V by 0 bases and J by 2 bases, and 11 bases separated the two germline ends. The germline CDR1 and CDR2 sequences are SGHAT and FQNNGV. The CDR3 loop spans 15 amino acids. For the CDR3, the DNA is TGTGCCAGCAGCTTAGAGGTAGGGGCCCCCTACGAGCAGTACTTC. Encoded protein: CASSLEVGAPYEQYF.